Each of the 16 T cell receptor beta chains below was sequenced from the same sample in a study of cytomegalovirus exposure and HLA in healthy donors. The PCR made use of 60 Vbeta and 13 Jbeta primers. TCRdb's table, derived via immunoSEQ multiplex PCR, lists solely in-frame clones and lacks some. This table holds 140,000 to 150,000 clones, about 81% found once. The source material was PBMCs. Receptor source: a man aged 30 to 45 in good health and CMV-seronegative.

The chain carries TRBV30 and TRBJ2-1, with D perhaps TRBD2 (6 bases). V lost 5 bases and J lost 2, with 10 bases in between. Germline V gives CDR1 GTSNPN, CDR2 SVGIG (reference sequence). The CDR3 totals 13 residues. CDR3 loop: CAWSAGPYNEQFF. In DNA form, the CDR3 reads TGTGCCTGGTCGGCGGGGCCCTACAATGAGCAGTTCTTC.

The rearrangement joins TRBV7-2 to TRBJ1-5, with D possibly TRBD1 on 5 matching bases. Germline V gene data show CDR1 as SGHTA and CDR2 as FQGNSA. Trimming left V 4 bases short and J 2 bases short, with 18 bases between. This CDR3 is 17 amino acids long. As DNA, the CDR3 is TGTGCCAGCAGCTCCCCTCTTGGGGGGACGGGCAATCAGCCCCAGCATTTT. Protein sequence: CASSSPLGGTGNQPQHF.

The chain couples TRBV13 to TRBJ1-2; 7 bases fit TRBD1. V lost 5 bases to trimming and J lost 5 bases; unmatched junction nucleotides: 5. The germline gives CDR1 PRHDT, CDR2 FYEKMQ (reference sequence). This CDR3 is 13 amino acids long. CDR3 protein: CASSPQGRYGYTF. CDR3 coding DNA: TGTGCCAGCAGCCCACAGGGGAGGTATGGCTACACCTTC.

The gene calls are TRBV5-1 and TRBJ2-3; TRBD1 matches at 8 bases. The CDR3 extends over 17 amino acids. Germline V gene sequence: CDR1 SGHRS, CDR2 YFSETQ. J lost 3 bases, V lost 2 bases, and 11 bases had no gene match. The CDR3 DNA sequence: TGCGCCAGCAGCTTAAGCGGACAGGGACGCGGTACAGATACGCAGTATTTT. Its protein is CASSLSGQGRGTDTQYF.

V is TRBV10-3 and J is TRBJ1-4, with D maybe TRBD1 (5 bases). The V end lost 11 bases, the J end lost 5 bases, and 18 bases lay between the germline ends. The CDR3 sequence is 14 residues long. CDR1 and CDR2 (germline): ENHRY, SYGVKD. CDR3 residues: CAVGADAKNEKLFF. The CDR3 DNA is TGTGCCGTAGGGGCGGACGCCAAGAATGAAAAACTGTTTTTT.

This chain links TRBV5-6 with TRBJ1-3; D not certain. CDR1 and CDR2 from the germline V gene are SGHDT and YYEEEE. The CDR3 sequence is 16 residues long. Trimming stripped 2 bases from V and 0 bases from J, with 12 bases between. CDR3 loop: CASSFKADISGNTIYF. CDR3 bases: TGTGCCAGCAGCTTTAAGGCCGACATCTCTGGAAACACCATATATTTT.

This rearrangement joins TRBV5-1 to TRBJ2-2; 7 bases fit TRBD2. V dropped 7 bases and J dropped 8; count of bases not matched to a gene: 11. Germline V gene lookup returns CDR1 SGHRS and CDR2 YFSETQ. This CDR3 region has 14 residues. Here the CDR3 DNA reads TGCGCCAGCGCGAGGGACTACCGAGAAGGGGAGCTGTTTTTT. Translation: CASARDYREGELFF. Together with reference TRBV5-1 and TRBJ2-2, the CDR3 gives the full variable domain: KAGVTQTPRYLIKTRGQQVTLSCSPISGHRSVSWYQQTPGQGLQFLFEYFSETQRNKGNFPGRFSGRQFSNSRSEMNVSTLELGDSALYLCASARDYREGELFFGEGSRLTVL.

This chain joins TRBV2 and TRBJ2-3, with a possible D match to TRBD2 (6 bases). The V gene lost 6 bases and the J gene lost 10 bases, with 14 bases spanning the gap. Germline V lookup: CDR1 SNHLY, CDR2 FYNNEI. The CDR3 has 12 amino acids. The CDR3 reads CASSPTGGAQYF. The CDR3 coding sequence is TGTGCCAGCAGCCCCACGGGCGGGGCGCAGTATTTT.

The rearrangement uses TRBV4-2 and TRBJ2-1; 10 bases are a match to TRBD1. Germline V gene data show CDR1 as LGHNA and CDR2 as YNFKEQ. CDR3 length: 16 amino acids. Germline trimming cut 0 bases from V and 8 bases from J; bases unmatched to any gene: 7. The DNA for the CDR3 is TGTGCCAGCAGCCAAGATGTCGGGACAGGGGACGATGAGCAGTTCTTC. This encodes CASSQDVGTGDDEQFF.

J is TRBJ1-1 and V is TRBV28; D is undetermined. The CDR3 runs 12 residues. Trimming left V 10 bases short and J 0 bases short, with 9 bases between. Looked up from germline, CDR1 is MDHEN and CDR2 is SYDVKM. The CDR3 loop reads CAINEMNTEAFF. CDR3 coding DNA: TGTGCCATCAACGAGATGAACACTGAAGCTTTCTTT. Filled out from reference TRBV28 and TRBJ1-1, the complete variable domain reads DVKVTQSSRYLVKRTGEKVFLECVQDMDHENMFWYRQDPGLGLRLIYFSYDVKMKEKGDIPEGYSVSREKKERFSLILESASTNQTSMYLCAINEMNTEAFFGQGTRLTVV.

The V and J genes are TRBV29-1 and TRBJ1-5; tentatively, D is TRBD1 (5 bases). Germline CDR1 and CDR2: SQVTM and ANQGSEA. V shed 4 bases and J shed 4 bases, with 8 bases lying between them. CDR3 length: 12 amino acids. For the CDR3, the DNA is TGCAGCGTTGGGGGCATTAATCAGCCCCAGCATTTT. Protein sequence: CSVGGINQPQHF.

V usage is TRBV5-1 and J usage is TRBJ1-6; D may be TRBD1 (6 bases). The germline V and J ends were trimmed by 1 base and 1 base, with 21 bases remaining between them. Germline CDR1 SGHRS, CDR2 YFSETQ. This CDR3 contains 20 residues. CDR3 sequence (DNA): TGCGCCAGCAGCTTGCAGGGGACGGTCTCTCGTCTTTCCTATAATTCACCCCTCCACTTT. This translates into CASSLQGTVSRLSYNSPLHF. The full variable domain, with the rest looked up from reference TRBV5-1 and TRBJ1-6, is KAGVTQTPRYLIKTRGQQVTLSCSPISGHRSVSWYQQTPGQGLQFLFEYFSETQRNKGNFPGRFSGRQFSNSRSEMNVSTLELGDSALYLCASSLQGTVSRLSYNSPLHFGNGTRLTVT.

The chain links TRBV5-6 to TRBJ2-1; D is possibly TRBD2 (6 bases). The CDR3 runs to 19 residues. With 2 bases removed from V and 6 bases from J, the gap between germline ends came to 27 bases. The germline V gene encodes CDR1 SGHDT and CDR2 YYEEEE. CDR3 in amino acids: CASSFYLGNLAQTVNEQFF. The CDR3 DNA follows: TGTGCCAGCAGCTTCTATTTGGGGAATCTAGCGCAGACTGTCAATGAGCAGTTCTTC.

The chain uses TRBV6-5 and TRBJ2-7; 10 bases align to TRBD1. Germline V lookup: CDR1 MNHEY, CDR2 SVGAGI. V gave up 4 bases and J gave up 4 bases; unmatched junction bases: 7. The CDR3 spans 15 residues. The CDR3 reads CASSSTTGGAYEQYF. DNA of the CDR3: TGTGCCAGCAGTTCCACGACAGGGGGCGCGTACGAGCAGTACTTC.

This clone was counted a few times. V usage is TRBV5-1 and J usage is TRBJ1-3, with TRBD1 as a possible D gene (6 bases). CDR3 size: 15 residues. CDR1 is SGHRS, CDR2 YFSETQ, per germline. Trimming took off 0 bases at V and 0 bases at J, with 7 bases between the two ends. The CDR3 loop reads CASSLEGGSGNTIYF. CDR3 coding DNA: TGCGCCAGCAGCTTGGAAGGGGGCTCTGGAAACACCATATATTTT.

Worth noting for this clone: One junction end disagrees with the germline gene, perhaps due to a read error. This chain uses TRBV7-9 with TRBJ2-5; no clear D. The CDR3 is made up of 13 amino acids. Germline V gene data show CDR1 as SEHNR and CDR2 as FQNEAQ (reference sequence). The CDR3: CASSIAVGETQYF. For the CDR3, the DNA is TGTGCCAGCAGCATAGCCGTCGGAGAGACCCAGTACTTC.